This is a list of T cell receptor beta chains from one sample in a study of blood T cell repertoires in COVID-19. Clones were read by immunoSEQ multiplex PCR, and TCRdb kept only the in-frame ones, dropping some. The table shows roughly 400,000 clones, with 90% occurring only once. Sequencing was done on a sample of PBMCs or T cells enriched from blood (not recorded which). All receptors come from a man in his late teens or twenties who had recovered from COVID-19. CDR3s include the opening cysteine and the closing phenylalanine or tryptophan. A D gene is named only where the DNA matches it firmly. Some rows mark clone size as missing; the rest say once, few, many or name a class of expanded clone.

d_gene,v_gene,j_gene,abundance,CDR3aa,CDR3nt
TRBD1,TRBV5-1,TRBJ2-1,.,CASSRDRGSYNEQFF,TGCGCCAGCAGCCGGGACAGGGGTTCCTACAATGAGCAGTTCTTC
.,TRBV9,TRBJ1-3,.,CASSVTGSSPVPIYF,TGTGCCAGCAGCGTAACTGGGAGTTCCCCTGTCCCCATATATTTT
.,TRBV27,TRBJ2-7,.,CASSDRLGIYEQYF,TGTGCCAGCAGTGACCGACTAGGTATCTACGAGCAGTACTTC
TRBD1,TRBV11-2,TRBJ1-2,once,CASSLGSGTVYGYTF,TGTGCCAGCAGCTTGGGGTCGGGGACAGTCTATGGCTACACCTTC
.,TRBV15,TRBJ1-2,.,CATSRDLVGLSSGYTF,TGTGCCACCAGCAGAGATCTTGTGGGCTTGAGCTCTGGCTACACCTTC
.,TRBV3-1/TRBV3-2,TRBJ1-5,once,CASSQDPGTSNQPQHF,TGTGCCAGCAGCCAAGATCCAGGGACAAGCAATCAGCCCCAGCATTTT
.,TRBV11-2,TRBJ1-1,.,CASSLGTDKVYTEAFF,TGTGCCAGCAGCTTAGGTACAGATAAAGTCTACACTGAAGCTTTCTTT
TRBD1,TRBV11-2,TRBJ1-1,.,CASSLVRTGGARLNTEAFF,TGTGCCAGCAGCTTAGTCAGGACAGGGGGCGCAAGGCTGAACACTGAAGCTTTCTTT
TRBD2,TRBV11-3,TRBJ2-1,.,CASSPTSGSFEQFF,TGTGCCAGCAGCCCTACTAGCGGGAGCTTCGAGCAGTTCTTC
.,TRBV28,TRBJ2-1,.,CASSHFGNNNEQFF,TGTGCCAGCAGCCATTTCGGGAATAACAATGAGCAGTTCTTC
.,TRBV12-3/TRBV12-4,TRBJ2-4,.,CASSVQENIQYF,TGTGCCAGCAGTGTACAGGAGAACATTCAGTACTTC
.,TRBV5-5,TRBJ2-5,.,CASSQLVAETQYF,TGTGCCAGCAGCCAATTAGTTGCGGAGACCCAGTACTTC
TRBD2,TRBV28,TRBJ2-1,.,CASTSSGGFTFF,TGTGCCAGCACTTCTAGCGGCGGGTTTACGTTCTTC
.,TRBV6-5,TRBJ1-2,.,CASSYPGRGGYTF,TGTGCCAGCAGTTACCCAGGGCGCGGTGGCTACACCTTC
.,TRBV18,TRBJ2-2,few,CASSPRSSQNTGELFF,TGTGCCAGCTCACCACGCTCTAGCCAAAACACCGGGGAGCTGTTTTTT
TRBD1,TRBV7-9,TRBJ1-1,.,CASSSKGAWTEAFF,TGTGCCAGCAGCTCCAAGGGGGCTTGGACTGAAGCTTTCTTT
TRBD2,TRBV27,TRBJ2-1,.,CASGGLAGPNEQFF,TGTGCCAGCGGGGGACTAGCGGGACCTAATGAGCAGTTCTTC
.,TRBV3-1/TRBV3-2,TRBJ2-2,.,CASMREKRPGELFF,TGTGCCAGCATGAGGGAGAAAAGGCCCGGGGAGCTGTTTTTT
.,TRBV6-5,TRBJ1-3,.,CASNPGNSGNTIYF,TGTGCCAGCAACCCGGGGAATTCTGGAAACACCATATATTTT
.,TRBV18,TRBJ1-1,.,CASHELMNTEAFF,TGTGCCAGCCATGAGTTGATGAACACTGAAGCTTTCTTT
TRBD1,TRBV4-1,TRBJ1-2,.,CASSQDRGDSDDGYTF,TGCGCCAGCAGCCAAGATAGGGGGGACAGTGACGATGGCTACACCTTC
.,TRBV7-6,TRBJ2-5,.,CASSLVGVSETQYF,TGTGCCAGCAGCTTAGTGGGAGTAAGCGAGACCCAGTACTTC
TRBD2,TRBV6-5,TRBJ2-1,.,CASSYLASGGINEQFF,TGTGCCAGCAGTTATTTGGCTAGCGGGGGGATCAATGAGCAGTTCTTC
.,TRBV10-2,TRBJ2-5,.,CASSGGTQGETQYF,TGCGCCAGCAGTGGGGGCACGCAGGGGGAGACCCAGTACTTC
.,TRBV5-4,TRBJ1-6,.,CASSLVGGRGNSPLHF,TGTGCCAGCAGCTTGGTGGGGGGAAGAGGTAATTCACCCCTCCACTTT
.,TRBV27,TRBJ1-5,.,CATYRDTDQPQHF,TGTGCCACCTACAGGGACACTGATCAGCCCCAGCATTTT
.,TRBV7-2,TRBJ2-3,.,CASSLGVSSVDTQYF,TGTGCCAGCAGCTTAGGAGTTTCTAGCGTAGATACGCAGTATTTT
TRBD2,TRBV19,TRBJ2-7,.,CASSTLAGGSEQYF,TGTGCCAGTAGTACACTAGCGGGAGGGAGCGAGCAGTACTTC
.,TRBV2,TRBJ2-3,.,CASSGRADTQYF,TGTGCCAGCAGTGGTCGAGCAGATACGCAGTATTTT
.,TRBV7-8,TRBJ1-1,.,CASSFRLPTSVNTEAFF,TGTGCCAGCAGCTTTAGACTCCCAACCTCGGTGAACACTGAAGCTTTCTTT
TRBD1,TRBV2,TRBJ2-2,few,CASTAGGDAGELFF,TGTGCCAGCACGGCAGGGGGCGATGCCGGGGAGCTGTTTTTT
TRBD2,TRBV27,TRBJ2-7,.,CASCGRALSGEQYF,TGTGCCAGCTGCGGGAGGGCCTTAAGCGGCGAGCAGTACTTC
.,TRBV27,TRBJ2-2,.,CASSLGGGTGELFF,TGTGCCAGCAGTTTAGGGGGCGGAACCGGGGAGCTGTTTTTT
.,TRBV10-1,TRBJ1-6,.,CASSGGQANSPLHF,TGCGCCAGCAGTGGAGGGCAGGCGAATTCACCCCTCCACTTT
.,TRBV7-8,TRBJ1-1,.,CASSLFSGEHFWTEAFF,TGTGCCAGCAGCTTATTTTCCGGAGAGCACTTCTGGACTGAAGCTTTCTTT
.,TRBV28,TRBJ2-5,.,CASSFPLGETQYF,TGTGCCAGCAGTTTCCCCCTAGGAGAGACCCAGTACTTC
.,TRBV24-1,TRBJ2-1,.,CATAGTGIINEQFF,TGTGCCACCGCCGGGACTGGAATTATCAATGAGCAGTTCTTC
TRBD1,TRBV27,TRBJ1-2,.,CASSHDRGRGGYTF,TGTGCCAGCAGCCATGACAGGGGGCGAGGCGGCTACACCTTC
TRBD1,TRBV7-9,TRBJ1-4,.,CASSLPDREVATNEKLFF,TGTGCCAGCAGCCTTCCGGACAGGGAGGTTGCAACTAATGAAAAACTGTTTTTT
TRBD2,TRBV7-2,TRBJ2-1,.,CASSLLAVKYNEQFF,TGTGCCAGCAGCCTACTAGCGGTTAAGTACAATGAGCAGTTCTTC
TRBD1,TRBV6-6,TRBJ2-6,.,CASSRRRQGPSGANVLTF,TGTGCCAGCAGTCGCCGGAGACAGGGGCCCTCTGGGGCCAACGTCCTGACTTTC
.,TRBV7-9,TRBJ1-1,.,CASSLIVMNTEAFF,TGTGCCAGCAGCTTAATAGTCATGAACACTGAAGCTTTCTTT
TRBD1,TRBV5-6,TRBJ1-5,once,CASSLGQVSNQPQHF,TGTGCCAGCAGCCTGGGACAGGTGAGCAATCAGCCCCAGCATTTT
.,TRBV27,TRBJ2-7,few,CASSLGGHEQYF,TGTGCCAGCAGTTTAGGGGGCCACGAGCAGTACTTC
TRBD1,TRBV18,TRBJ2-1,.,CASSPGGGSYNEQFF,TGTGCCAGCTCGCCAGGGGGCGGCTCCTACAATGAGCAGTTCTTC